This T cell receptor beta chain was retrieved from a study of blood T cell repertoires in COVID-19. Study details: Samples representing acute and convalescent COVID-19 were sourced from the United States, Italy and Spain. From T cells, B-cell-depleted T cells, or PBMCs came the material, which was cDNA or gDNA.

Study processing details: The assay estimated nucleated cells by amplifying reference gene primers. The method was immunoSEQ multiplex PCR; TCRdb's version includes in-frame clones alone and lacks a portion of them. V and J calls plus clone size are reproduced from that table; the DNA served to infer D and trimming. Here the sample spans fewer than 250,000 clones, about 86% being singletons. The V segment lost 1 base and the J segment 7 bases; nucleotides outside the gene matches: 7. This CDR3 is built from 16 residues. CDR1 and CDR2 from the germline V gene are MNHEY and SVGAGI. This clonotype originated in a woman in her 70s with acute or convalescent COVID-19. The rearrangement uses TRBV6-5 and TRBJ1-6; 7 nucleotides match TRBD1. The sequenced sample was peripheral blood. Here the CDR3 DNA reads TGTGCCAGCAGTTACTTTAGGACAGGAGAAAATTCACCCCTCCACTTT. Amino acid sequence: CASSYFRTGENSPLHF.